The 32 T cell receptor beta chains below all came from one sample that was sequenced in a study of blood T cell repertoires in COVID-19. Data came from immunoSEQ multiplex PCR; TCRdb stores just in-frame clones and leaves some out. The sample lists 100,000 to 150,000 clones, roughly 72% seen once, with around 6% in the top ten. The sequencing sample was made of peripheral blood. The receptor source for this set is a man older than 75 with COVID-19, enrolled during active disease.

This clone was counted between two and nine times. This chain uses TRBV11-3 with TRBJ2-2; D unresolved. Trimming left V 4 bases short and J 1 base short, with 10 bases between. Germline lookup yields CDR1 SGHNT and CDR2 YENEEA. This CDR3 region has 15 residues. CDR3 nucleotide sequence: TGTGCCAGCAGCTCTCGAGTACTGAACACCGGGGAGCTGTTTTTT. Its protein is CASSSRVLNTGELFF.

This chain connects TRBV19 to TRBJ1-1, with TRBD1 as a possible D gene (6 bases). Germline V gives CDR1 LNHDA, CDR2 SQIVND (reference sequence). V lost 6 bases, J lost 10 bases, and 27 bases lay in between. The CDR3 extends over 16 amino acids. The CDR3 reads CASRHRDGDPTPRAFF. The CDR3 bases are TGTGCCAGTAGGCACAGGGACGGGGACCCCACACCACGAGCTTTCTTT.

The table lists this clone with a count of one. The chain links TRBV5-5 to TRBJ1-6, with no clear D. V lost 7 bases to trimming and J lost 0 bases, with 11 bases between them. CDR1 is SGHKS and CDR2 is YYEKEE in the germline V gene (reference sequence). The CDR3 loop spans 15 amino acids. The DNA for the CDR3 is TGTGCCAGCGGCAGTTCAAGCTCCTATAATTCACCCCTCCACTTT. Translated, it gives CASGSSSSYNSPLHF.

V and J are TRBV28 and TRBJ2-2; TRBD1 aligns across 7 bases. The germline CDR1 and CDR2 sequences are MDHEN and SYDVKM. This CDR3 has 15 residues. Trimming removed 6 bases from V and 9 bases from J; junction bases left unmatched: 13. The CDR3 protein is CASRFGSRGRRELFF. Written as DNA, the CDR3 is TGTGCCAGCAGATTTGGCAGTAGGGGGCGCCGGGAGCTGTTTTTT.

This rearrangement joins TRBV11-2 to TRBJ2-4; 7 bases line up with TRBD1. The CDR3 has 16 residues. The J segment lost 5 bases and the V segment lost 1 base, leaving 8 bases of the junction unmatched. Looked up from germline, CDR1 is SGHAT and CDR2 is FQNNGV. CDR3 region: CASSLVSEGTENIQYF. The CDR3 DNA reads as TGTGCCAGCAGCTTAGTCTCAGAGGGGACAGAAAACATTCAGTACTTC.

This chain connects TRBV28 to TRBJ1-5; the D gene is possibly TRBD1 (5 bases). CDR1 and CDR2 (germline): MDHEN, SYDVKM. V gave up 6 bases and J gave up 3 bases, with 15 bases separating them. The CDR3 is 15 residues long. The chain's CDR3 is CASSTSRAINQPQHF. The DNA for the CDR3 is TGTGCCAGCAGCACCAGCAGGGCAATCAATCAGCCCCAGCATTTT.

The CDR3 loop is CASSRELRGDTQYF. Written as DNA, the CDR3 is TGTGCCAGCTCACGAGAGCTCCGCGGAGATACGCAGTATTTT. The chain carries TRBV18 and TRBJ2-3, with D unclear. Deletions cut 4 bases from V and 5 bases from J, with 13 bases between. The germline V gene encodes CDR1 KGHSH and CDR2 LQKENI. The CDR3 runs to 14 residues.

The chain joins TRBV11-3 to TRBJ1-6; D not resolved. This CDR3 region has 13 residues. V lost 0 bases and J 7 bases, leaving 4 bases between the germline ends. Per the germline V gene, CDR1 is SGHNT and CDR2 is YENEEA. The CDR3 spells CASSLERNSPLHF. As DNA, the CDR3 is TGTGCCAGCAGCTTAGAGAGGAATTCACCCCTCCACTTT.

The chain employs TRBV7-2 and TRBJ2-1; D might be TRBD2 (6 bases). This CDR3 is built from 14 residues. Germline CDR1 SGHTA, CDR2 FQGNSA. Trimming stripped 7 bases from V and 7 bases from J, with 17 bases between. CDR3 DNA sequence: TGTGCCAGCACCACACGACTAGTTTTTAATGAGCAGTTCTTC. Its protein product is CASTTRLVFNEQFF.

The rearrangement links TRBV11-2 to TRBJ2-7, with 12 bases that match TRBD2. V dropped 4 bases and J dropped 9; count of bases not matched to a gene: 10. Germline V gives CDR1 SGHAT, CDR2 FQNNGV. CDR3 length: 15 amino acids. The CDR3 sequence is CASSSGTSGPIGQYF. In nucleotides, the CDR3 is TGTGCCAGCAGCTCCGGGACTAGCGGGCCCATCGGGCAGTACTTC.

This clone has more than one count but fewer than ten. The chain couples TRBV28 to TRBJ2-7; TRBD1 matches 12 bases. The germline gives CDR1 MDHEN, CDR2 SYDVKM. Trimming removed 6 bases from V and 7 bases from J; junction bases left unmatched: 10. The CDR3 has 15 amino acids. DNA for the CDR3: TGTGCCAGCAGGCATCCGGGACAGGGGGCGAAGGAGCAGTACTTC. It encodes CASRHPGQGAKEQYF.

The chain links TRBV6-2 or TRBV6-3 to TRBJ2-1; TRBD2 agrees at 9 bases. Germline CDR1 MNHEY, CDR2 SVGEGT. With V trimmed by 4 bases and J by 7 bases, 8 bases remained unmatched. The CDR3 spans 15 residues. The CDR3 region has the DNA TGTGCCAGCAGTTCCAATAGCGGGAGAGGGAATGAGCAGTTCTTC. Amino acids: CASSSNSGRGNEQFF.

The chain combines TRBV5-1 with TRBJ2-5, with 10 bases aligning to TRBD2. V lost 0 bases and J lost 5; bases outside the gene matches: 7. CDR1 SGHRS and CDR2 YFSETQ come from the germline V gene. The CDR3 consists of 16 residues. CDR3 DNA sequence: TGCGCCAGCAGCTTGGGGCTAGCGGGAGAGGTGGAGACCCAGTACTTC. It codes for CASSLGLAGEVETQYF.

J is TRBJ1-3 and V is TRBV7-9; D ambiguous. Trimming cost V 3 bases and J 0 bases, with 15 bases left between them. Germline V gene lookup returns CDR1 SEHNR and CDR2 FQNEAQ (reference sequence). The CDR3 extends over 17 amino acids. The DNA of the CDR3 is TGTGCCAGCAGCTTGAGAGGGAAGGCGAGCTCTGGAAACACCATATATTTT. It translates to CASSLRGKASSGNTIYF.

The count of this clone is one. The chain links TRBV18 to TRBJ2-7, with TRBD2 as a possible D gene (6 bases). This CDR3 comprises 14 residues. The V gene lost 3 bases and the J gene lost 0 bases, with 9 bases spanning the gap. The germline V gene encodes CDR1 KGHSH and CDR2 LQKENI. The DNA of the CDR3 is TGTGCCAGCTCACCGGGACTCGACTCCTACGAGCAGTACTTC. Protein: CASSPGLDSYEQYF.

V is TRBV11-2 and J is TRBJ1-2; 9 bases line up with TRBD1. The germline gives CDR1 SGHAT, CDR2 FQNNGV. V gave up 5 bases and J gave up 8 bases; unmatched junction bases: 6. The CDR3 has 13 residues. The CDR3 sequence: CASSPRTGDGYTF. CDR3 coding DNA: TGTGCCAGCAGCCCCCGGACAGGGGACGGCTACACCTTC.

This clone was seen only a few times. The V gene is TRBV19, the J gene TRBJ2-7; 13 positions match TRBD2. The germline V gene encodes CDR1 LNHDA and CDR2 SQIVND (reference sequence). The CDR3 covers 15 residues. Germline trimming cut 5 bases from V and 3 bases from J; bases unmatched to any gene: 4. The CDR3 is CASSSRTSGSYEQYF. The CDR3 DNA sequence: TGTGCCAGTAGTTCACGGACTAGCGGGAGCTACGAGCAGTACTTC.

This clone was seen a few times. The V call is TRBV5-5, the J call TRBJ1-3; D perhaps matches TRBD1 (5 bases). V dropped 2 bases and J dropped 0 bases, with 12 bases sitting between them. The germline gives CDR1 SGHKS, CDR2 YYEKEE (reference sequence). The CDR3 covers 16 residues. CDR3 in amino acids: CASSFRQSDSGNTIYF. CDR3 DNA sequence: TGTGCCAGCAGCTTTCGACAGAGCGACTCTGGAAACACCATATATTTT.

The chain carries TRBV30 and TRBJ2-7; 10 bases line up with TRBD2. CDR1 is GTSNPN and CDR2 is SVGIG in the germline V gene (reference sequence). The CDR3 length is 13 residues. J lost 2 bases, V lost 2 bases, and 0 bases had no gene match. CDR3 in amino acids: CAWSSGRAYEQYF. Written as DNA, the CDR3 is TGTGCCTGGAGTAGCGGGAGGGCCTACGAGCAGTACTTC. Filled out from reference TRBV30 and TRBJ2-7, the complete variable domain reads SQTIHQWPATLVQPVGSPLSLECTVEGTSNPNLYWYRQAAGRGLQLLFYSVGIGQISSEVPQNLSASRPQDRQFILSSKKLLLSDSGFYLCAWSSGRAYEQYFGPGTRLTVT.

This clone was detected a few times. This sequence joins TRBV21-1 and TRBJ1-4; TRBD1, the table's D call, was not compared with the DNA. TRBV21-1 is a known pseudogene. The CDR3 has 15 residues. The CDR3 coding sequence is TGTGCCAGCAGCCCCCAGGGACAGGTAGATGAAAAACTGTTTTTT. This encodes CASSPQGQVDEKLFF.

The chain carries TRBV6-5 and TRBJ1-2, with no clear D. Germline CDR1 and CDR2: MNHEY and SVGAGI. The CDR3 has 13 amino acids. Trimming took off 2 bases at V and 0 bases at J, with 4 bases between the two ends. The DNA of the CDR3 is TGTGCCAGCAGTTACCGGGCTAACTATGGCTACACCTTC. This codes for CASSYRANYGYTF.

The gene calls are TRBV10-2 and TRBJ2-7; 8 bases are a match to TRBD2. This CDR3 contains 15 residues. Germline CDR1 reads WSHSY; CDR2 reads SAAADI. The junction had 10 bases not matched to a gene; V was cut back by 7 bases and J by 2 bases. CDR3 sequence: CASKLRSAGAYEQYF. In DNA, the CDR3 is TGCGCCAGCAAACTACGATCAGCGGGAGCCTACGAGCAGTACTTC.

The chain links TRBV3-1 (or the pseudogene TRBV3-2) to TRBJ2-1, with 11 bases fitting TRBD2. The CDR3 contains 15 residues. Trimming took 4 bases from V and 10 from J; bases not matched to a gene: 9. CDR1 and CDR2 from the germline V gene are LGHDT and YNNKEL (reference sequence). The CDR3 is CASSPTSGSSQEQFF. The CDR3 nucleotides read TGTGCCAGCAGCCCTACTAGCGGGAGTTCACAGGAGCAGTTCTTC.

The chain uses TRBV6-6 and TRBJ1-2; perhaps TRBD1 as D (6 bases). Looked up from germline, CDR1 is MNHNY and CDR2 is SVGAGI (reference sequence). This CDR3 is 14 amino acids long. Trimming pared 2 bases from V and 6 bases from J, leaving 13 bases between. CDR3: CASSYAQGSDGYTF. The CDR3 region has the DNA TGTGCCAGCAGTTACGCTCAGGGGAGCGATGGCTACACCTTC.

This chain links TRBV27 with TRBJ1-2, with 9 bases identical to TRBD1. This CDR3 has 14 residues. V shed 5 bases and J 8 bases; nucleotides not matched to a gene: 9. The germline gives CDR1 MNHEY, CDR2 SMNVEV (reference sequence). Here the CDR3 DNA reads TGTGCCAGCAGTCCCGGACAGGGGACTAAGGGCTACACCTTC. Residues: CASSPGQGTKGYTF.

V is TRBV6-4 and J is TRBJ2-3, with a possible D match to TRBD1 (6 bases). V shed 5 bases and J shed 2 bases, with 11 bases lying between them. The CDR3 loop spans 14 amino acids. Germline V gives CDR1 MRHNA, CDR2 SNTAGT. The CDR3 loop is CASSPQGSTDTQYF. The CDR3 region has the DNA TGTGCCAGCAGTCCACAGGGTTCCACAGATACGCAGTATTTT.

The chain employs TRBV6-2 or TRBV6-3 and TRBJ1-2, with TRBD1 matching 9 bases. The V segment lost 2 bases and the J segment 6 bases; nucleotides outside the gene matches: 7. This CDR3 has 15 amino acids. Germline V CDR1 and CDR2: MNHEY, SVGEGT. This CDR3 reads CASSYGTGGANGYTF. The CDR3 bases are TGTGCCAGCAGTTACGGCACAGGGGGCGCGAATGGCTACACCTTC.

The V gene is TRBV28, the J gene TRBJ1-6; D uncertain. The germline gives CDR1 MDHEN, CDR2 SYDVKM. This CDR3 comprises 14 residues. V was cut by 4 bases and J by 8 bases, with 12 bases left in between. The CDR3 loop reads CASSSDWVYSPLHF. The CDR3 nucleotides are TGTGCCAGCAGTTCCGACTGGGTTTATTCACCCCTCCACTTT.

This chain links TRBV6-5 with TRBJ2-5; 13 nucleotides line up with TRBD2. This CDR3 is built from 16 residues. Germline CDR1 MNHEY, CDR2 SVGAGI. Losses at the gene ends were 1 base for V and 5 bases for J; bases not matched to a gene: 4. The chain's CDR3 is CASSYWTSGRPETQYF. CDR3 DNA sequence: TGTGCCAGCAGTTACTGGACTAGCGGGAGACCGGAGACCCAGTACTTC.

In this sample, this clone turned up a few times. The V and J genes are TRBV28 and TRBJ1-4; D possibly corresponds to TRBD1 (6 bases). From germline, CDR1 is MDHEN and CDR2 SYDVKM. V lost 3 bases, J lost 3 bases, and 14 bases lay in between. The CDR3 is 16 residues long. CDR3: CASSFWDISANEKLFF. The CDR3 DNA reads TGTGCCAGCAGTTTTTGGGACATTTCGGCTAATGAAAAACTGTTTTTT. The full variable domain, in which reference TRBV28 and TRBJ1-4 provide the parts outside the CDR3, is DVKVTQSSRYLVKRTGEKVFLECVQDMDHENMFWYRQDPGLGLRLIYFSYDVKMKEKGDIPEGYSVSREKKERFSLILESASTNQTSMYLCASSFWDISANEKLFFGSGTQLSVL.

The gene calls are TRBV28 and TRBJ1-1; D unresolved. The CDR3 spans 12 residues. Germline CDR1 reads MDHEN; CDR2 reads SYDVKM. V was cut by 2 bases and J by 10 bases, with 11 bases left in between. The CDR3 DNA is TGTGCCAGCAGTTTAGAGGTGAGCACAGCTTTCTTT. Translated: CASSLEVSTAFF.

The chain is built from TRBV2 and TRBJ1-1; weak D call: TRBD1 (6 bases). The CDR3 extends over 13 amino acids. The germline CDR1 and CDR2 sequences are SNHLY and FYNNEI. V was trimmed by 7 bases and J by 1 base, leaving 10 bases between them. The CDR3 sequence is CASTKQGNTEAFF. The CDR3 nucleotides read TGTGCCAGCACTAAACAGGGGAACACTGAAGCTTTCTTT.